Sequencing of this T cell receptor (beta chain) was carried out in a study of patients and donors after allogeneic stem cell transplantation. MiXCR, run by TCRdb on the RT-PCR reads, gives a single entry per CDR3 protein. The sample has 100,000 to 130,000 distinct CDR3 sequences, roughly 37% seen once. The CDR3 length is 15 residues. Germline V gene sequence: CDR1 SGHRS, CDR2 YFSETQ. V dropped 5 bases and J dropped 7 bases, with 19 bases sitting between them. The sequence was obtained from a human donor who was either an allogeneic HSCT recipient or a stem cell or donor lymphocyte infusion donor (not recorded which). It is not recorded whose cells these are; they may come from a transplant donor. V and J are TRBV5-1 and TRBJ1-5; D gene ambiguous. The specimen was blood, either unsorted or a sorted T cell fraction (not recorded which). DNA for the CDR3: TGCGCCAGCAGACGAGACCTGGCCTCGGGGCAGCCCCAGCATTTT. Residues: CASRRDLASGQPQHF.